A single sample gave rise to the 22 T cell receptor beta chains below, sequenced in a study of cytomegalovirus exposure and HLA in healthy donors. The PCR was carried out with 60 Vbeta primers and 13 Jbeta primers. The assay was immunoSEQ multiplex PCR, and TCRdb's table has in-frame clones only and misses some. The repertoire holds more than 95,000 clones, with 55% to 75% as singletons. Sample: PBMCs. Receptors originate from a man aged 55 to 69 in good health and CMV-seronegative.

This clone was seen only a few times. V is TRBV27 and J is TRBJ2-6; no reliable D call. The CDR3 length is 16 residues. V was clipped by 6 bases and J by 2 bases, with 14 bases between them. Germline assignment: CDR1 MNHEY and CDR2 SMNVEV (reference sequence). CDR3 DNA sequence: TGTGCCAGCAGCCGTACACCAGGTCCTGGGGCCAACGTCCTGACTTTC. It specifies CASSRTPGPGANVLTF. Variable domain in full (rest from reference TRBV27 and TRBJ2-6): EAQVTQNPRYLITVTGKKLTVTCSQNMNHEYMSWYRQDPGLGLRQIYYSMNVEVTDKGDVPEGYKVSRKEKRNFPLILESPSPNQTSLYFCASSRTPGPGANVLTFGAGSRLTVL.

The chain uses TRBV5-1 and TRBJ1-2; D unresolved. The germline V gene has CDR1 SGHRS and CDR2 YFSETQ. V was clipped by 1 base and J by 7 bases, with 17 bases between them. CDR3 length equals 15 residues. The CDR3 bases are TGCGCCAGCAGCTTGTCTGCCGGGGTAAGCGGTGGCTACACCTTC. Translating it yields CASSLSAGVSGGYTF.

The chain couples TRBV18 to TRBJ1-1, with unresolved D. The V gene's germline CDR1 is KGHSH and CDR2 LQKENI. The CDR3 has 20 residues. The V gene lost 0 bases and the J gene lost 0 bases, with 23 bases spanning the gap. The CDR3 region is CASSPPILAVRDRMNTEAFF. CDR3 in DNA: TGTGCCAGCTCACCACCGATTCTGGCCGTGAGGGATAGGATGAACACTGAAGCTTTCTTT.

The chain links TRBV7-2 to TRBJ1-2, with D perhaps matching TRBD1 (5 bases). V lost 7 bases and J lost 3, with 18 bases in between. This CDR3 contains 15 residues. CDR1 and CDR2 from the germline V gene are SGHTA and FQGNSA. This chain's CDR3 is CASIPDWGRDYGYTF. The DNA for the CDR3 is TGTGCCAGCATCCCAGATTGGGGGAGGGACTATGGCTACACCTTC.

This sequence joins TRBV29-1 and TRBJ2-2; TRBD2 agrees at 7 bases. V shed 5 bases, J shed 3 bases, and the junction held 6 bases outside the gene matches. Per the germline V gene, CDR1 is SQVTM and CDR2 is ANQGSEA. The CDR3 covers 14 residues. The CDR3 here is CSVTSGADTGELFF. Written as DNA, the CDR3 is TGCAGCGTTACAAGCGGGGCGGACACCGGGGAGCTGTTTTTT.

CDR3 residues: CASRVDSSMNTEAFF. The CDR3 nucleotides read TGTGCCAGCAGGGTGGACAGCTCCATGAACACTGAAGCTTTCTTT. The J gene is TRBJ1-1, the V gene TRBV6-4; D is perhaps TRBD1 (6 bases). CDR1 is MRHNA and CDR2 is SNTAGT in the germline V gene. The V end was cut by 6 bases, the J end by 0 bases, with 14 bases between. This CDR3 contains 15 residues.

The chain has TRBV6-1 and TRBJ2-7; 8 nucleotides align to TRBD1. This CDR3 region has 15 residues. V dropped 6 bases and J dropped 2; count of bases not matched to a gene: 9. Germline V lookup: CDR1 MNHNS, CDR2 SASEGT. CDR3 protein: CASSVKGQEAYEQYF. The CDR3 DNA reads TGTGCCAGCAGCGTAAAGGGACAGGAGGCCTACGAGCAGTACTTC.

The chain combines TRBV7-9 with TRBJ2-4, with D maybe TRBD2 (5 bases). V lost 6 bases and J 3 bases, leaving 9 bases between the germline ends. CDR1 is SEHNR, CDR2 FQNEAQ, per germline (reference sequence). CDR3 length: 13 residues. The CDR3: CASSGLGKNIQYF. The CDR3 DNA reads as TGTGCCAGCAGTGGACTGGGCAAAAACATTCAGTACTTC.

V usage is TRBV21-1 and J usage is TRBJ2-5; the table assigns TRBD1, which was not confirmed against the DNA. TRBV21-1 is described as a pseudogene. The CDR3 runs 14 residues. CDR3 region: CASNPTGVTETQYF. CDR3 sequence (DNA): TGTGCCAGCAACCCGACAGGGGTGACGGAGACCCAGTACTTC.

The chain uses TRBV13 and TRBJ2-5; 8 nucleotides align to TRBD1. From germline, CDR1 is PRHDT and CDR2 FYEKMQ (reference sequence). The V gene end was trimmed by 2 bases and the J gene end by 5 bases; junction bases not matched to a gene: 7. The CDR3 length is 15 residues. The CDR3: CASSLRQGNWETQYF. The CDR3 nucleotides are TGTGCCAGCAGCTTACGACAGGGGAATTGGGAGACCCAGTACTTC.

The chain is built from TRBV9 and TRBJ1-2; tentative D call: TRBD1 (6 bases). Trimming stripped 4 bases from V and 4 bases from J, with 14 bases between. CDR3 length: 14 residues. Germline lookup yields CDR1 SGDLS and CDR2 YYNGEE. CDR3 in DNA: TGTGCCAGCAGCTCCGACGGACAGCCCTATGGCTACACCTTC. This sequence encodes CASSSDGQPYGYTF.

The rearrangement uses TRBV27 and TRBJ1-6, with 8 bases matching TRBD1. The V gene end was trimmed by 8 bases and the J gene end by 7 bases; junction bases not matched to a gene: 4. The CDR3 contains 13 residues. Germline lookup yields CDR1 MNHEY and CDR2 SMNVEV (reference sequence). The CDR3 DNA follows: TGTGCCAGCTGTTGGACAGGGAATTCACCCCTCCACTTT. This translates into CASCWTGNSPLHF.

The chain couples TRBV19 to TRBJ2-7, with TRBD1 identical over 7 bases. This CDR3 is built from 16 residues. Germline V gives CDR1 LNHDA, CDR2 SQIVND (reference sequence). V gave up 2 bases and J gave up 5 bases; unmatched junction bases: 12. The CDR3 here is CASSIRVSGGSHEQYF. DNA for the CDR3: TGTGCCAGTAGTATAAGAGTCTCAGGGGGTTCGCACGAGCAGTACTTC.

This chain links TRBV11-2 with TRBJ2-4; 7 nucleotides align to TRBD2. The V gene end was trimmed by 5 bases and the J gene end by 7 bases; junction bases not matched to a gene: 14. Germline V gene data show CDR1 as SGHAT and CDR2 as FQNNGV. The CDR3 runs to 16 residues. The CDR3, as DNA: TGTGCCAGCAGCACTCGGGGCGGGAGTGGGTGGAACATTCAGTACTTC. This translates into CASSTRGGSGWNIQYF.

This sequence joins TRBV19 and TRBJ1-1, with a weak D call TRBD1 (6 bases). The CDR3 is 15 amino acids. The V end lost 5 bases, the J end lost 1 base, and 14 bases lay between the germline ends. Germline loops: CDR1 LNHDA, CDR2 SQIVND (reference sequence). The CDR3: CASSPEDRSNTEAFF. The DNA of the CDR3 is TGTGCCAGTAGTCCCGAGGACAGATCGAACACTGAAGCTTTCTTT.

The chain has TRBV27 and TRBJ2-7; 8 bases are shared with TRBD1. The ends lost 6 bases at V and 2 bases at J; junction bases unmatched: 12. Germline assignment: CDR1 MNHEY and CDR2 SMNVEV (reference sequence). CDR3 length equals 16 residues. For the CDR3, the DNA is TGTGCCAGCAGGCGGACAGGGATCACTCTGCCCTACGAGCAGTACTTC. It yields the protein CASRRTGITLPYEQYF.

The rearrangement links TRBV6-5 to TRBJ2-5; TRBD1 matches at 12 bases. Germline V gene data show CDR1 as MNHEY and CDR2 as SVGAGI. Trimming removed 4 bases from V and 5 bases from J; junction bases left unmatched: 8. The CDR3 totals 16 residues. The DNA of the CDR3 is TGTGCCAGCAGTTTATTCCCTGGGACAGGGGGCGAGACCCAGTACTTC. It encodes CASSLFPGTGGETQYF.

The rearrangement joins TRBV5-4 to TRBJ2-7; 12 bases align to TRBD1. The V gene's germline CDR1 is SGHNT and CDR2 YYREEE (reference sequence). Trimming removed 4 bases from V and 5 bases from J; junction bases left unmatched: 7. The CDR3 has 15 amino acids. The CDR3 sequence is CASSTGTGGAHEQYF. The CDR3 DNA follows: TGTGCCAGCAGCACCGGGACAGGGGGCGCGCACGAGCAGTACTTC.

J is TRBJ2-5 and V is TRBV14; 10 bases are shared with TRBD2. The germline V gene has CDR1 SGHDN and CDR2 FVKESK. This CDR3 contains 16 residues. J was trimmed by 2 bases and V by 3 bases; bases with no gene match: 6. CDR3: CASSHLTSGDQETQYF. DNA of the CDR3: TGTGCCAGCAGCCATCTAACTAGCGGGGATCAAGAGACCCAGTACTTC.

The J gene is TRBJ2-7, the V gene TRBV7-8; TRBD1 might be the D (6 bases). V lost 5 bases to trimming and J lost 4 bases, with 18 bases between them. CDR1 SGHVS and CDR2 FQNEAQ come from the germline V gene. The CDR3 runs to 15 residues. The CDR3 DNA follows: TGTGCCAGCAGCGCATTGACAGGCCCGGGGTACGAGCAGTACTTC. This sequence encodes CASSALTGPGYEQYF.

This clone turned up a few times. The V gene is TRBV29-1, the J gene TRBJ2-2; D possibly corresponds to TRBD1 (5 bases). The CDR3 has 11 amino acids. Trimming pared 4 bases from V and 8 bases from J, leaving 8 bases between. Germline CDR1 reads SQVTM; CDR2 reads ANQGSEA. CDR3 region: CSVVREGELFF. CDR3 in DNA: TGCAGCGTTGTCAGGGAAGGGGAGCTGTTTTTT.

The CDR3 sequence is CASSPPGGDEQYF. DNA of the CDR3: TGTGCCAGCTCACCACCAGGGGGCGACGAGCAGTACTTC. The chain is built from TRBV18 and TRBJ2-7, with TRBD1 matching over 7 bases. With V trimmed by 0 bases and J by 5 bases, 1 base remained unmatched. There are 13 residues in the CDR3. The V gene's germline CDR1 is KGHSH and CDR2 LQKENI.